This TCR beta chain was sequenced during a study of blood T cells in healthy people across ages. Overall study: Through template switching, about one barcoded beta molecule was captured per two T cells, as measured in model experiments. The study's findings and limits: Naive T cell percentage by flow cytometry tracked strongly with beta diversity. Age brought a roughly linear fall in TCR beta diversity measured per million T cells.

This CDR3 region has 15 residues. Trimming cost V 6 bases and J 4 bases, with 21 bases left between them. Looked up from germline, CDR1 is DFQATT and CDR2 is SNEGSKA (reference sequence). A note on this clonotype: Its cognate antigen is unknown.

Together with a sample-barcoded 5' primer, a J-beta primer mix was included in a second PCR lasting about 6 to 12 cycles. With 12 random nucleotides, a template-switch adaptor tagged each individual cDNA molecule. TCRdb re-called the 5' RACE reads through MiXCR, storing one row per CDR3 protein. In the table there are about 760,000 distinct CDR3 sequences, roughly 50% of which are singletons. This TCR derives from a man aged 35 to 55 in good health. Sequenced material: blood. The chain employs TRBV20-1 and TRBJ2-5; D possibly corresponds to TRBD2 (6 bases). The CDR3 DNA is TGCAGTGCCACCCCCTGGAGTAGCGGAGGAGAGACCCAGTACTTC. It yields the protein CSATPWSSGGETQYF.